Described below is a single T cell receptor beta chain sequence and its context. The data derive from a study of pediatric ulcerative colitis. The assay was immunoSEQ multiplex PCR, and TCRdb's table has in-frame clones only and misses some. The sample has approximately 40,000 clones; 60% to 85% are singletons. Rectal tissue came from one to two pinch biopsies taken at colonoscopy. This CDR3 has 14 residues. Per germline, CDR1 SGDLS and CDR2 YYNGEE. V dropped 4 bases and J dropped 0 bases, with 10 bases sitting between them. The source of this sequence is a boy younger than 18 with severe ulcerative colitis. The sample was gut tissue. The rearrangement joins TRBV9 to TRBJ1-1; possibly TRBD1 for D (5 bases). The CDR3 region has the DNA TGTGCCAGCAGCTCTCAGGGCATGAACACTGAAGCTTTCTTT. It encodes CASSSQGMNTEAFF.